A single sample gave rise to the 18 T cell receptor beta chains below, sequenced in a study of CD8 T cells in ankylosing spondylitis. TCRdb processed the 5' RACE reads anew with MiXCR; each CDR3 protein has one entry. This sample yields under 200,000 distinct CDR3 sequences, of which about 9.9% are seen a single time; about 29% belongs to the top ten. Sequenced sample: blood, either unsorted or a sorted T cell fraction (not recorded which). The source is a male donor with ankylosing spondylitis or in good health (not recorded which).

This clonotype appeared many times. V usage is TRBV6-1 and J usage is TRBJ1-4; D may be TRBD1 (5 bases). The germline V gene has CDR1 MNHNS and CDR2 SASEGT. The CDR3 extends over 14 amino acids. Trimming cost V 6 bases and J 2 bases, with 10 bases left between them. The CDR3 region has the DNA TGTGCCAGCAGGAGTGGGGGTACTAATGAAAAACTGTTTTTT. Translated: CASRSGGTNEKLFF.

The DNA for the CDR3 is TGTGCCAGCAGAGAAGGGCTATCGAACACCGGGGAGCTGTTTTTT. It specifies CASREGLSNTGELFF. V is TRBV28 and J is TRBJ2-2; D remains ambiguous. There are 15 residues in the CDR3. The ends were cut back, 6 bases at V and 0 bases at J, with 11 bases in the middle. The germline CDR1 and CDR2 sequences are MDHEN and SYDVKM.

In its sample, this clonotype was seen once. The V call is TRBV12-5, the J call TRBJ2-7, with 7 bases identical to TRBD1. V trimming: 1 base; J trimming: 2 bases; junction bases outside the gene matches: 8. CDR1 is LGHNT and CDR2 is FRNRAP in the germline V gene. This CDR3 has 16 residues. CDR3 in amino acids: CASGLEPGQKAYEQYF. The CDR3 DNA sequence: TGTGCTAGTGGTTTGGAACCGGGACAGAAGGCCTACGAGCAGTACTTC.

This sequence joins TRBV6-5 and TRBJ1-4, with 7 bases fitting TRBD1. The CDR3 covers 14 residues. Germline CDR1 MNHEY, CDR2 SVGAGI. V dropped 5 bases and J dropped 7; count of bases not matched to a gene: 7. CDR3 sequence reads: CASSIDREVEKLFF. The CDR3 DNA reads TGTGCCAGCAGTATCGACAGGGAGGTTGAAAAACTGTTTTTT.

V is TRBV11-2 and J is TRBJ2-1; D unresolved. The V and J ends lost 5 bases and 6 bases respectively, with 8 bases between them. From germline, CDR1 is SGHAT and CDR2 FQNNGV. CDR3 length: 12 residues. The chain's CDR3 is CASSPKGNEQFF. The CDR3 bases are TGTGCCAGCAGCCCAAAGGGCAATGAGCAGTTCTTC.

This clonotype has more than one count but fewer than ten. This chain uses TRBV7-2 with TRBJ2-3; perhaps TRBD1 as D (5 bases). This CDR3 is 13 amino acids long. Germline V gives CDR1 SGHTA, CDR2 FQGNSA. Trimming took 3 bases from V and 6 from J, leaving 10 bases between them. CDR3 sequence (DNA): TGTGCCAGCAGCTTGGCAGGGCAGGATACGCAGTATTTT. Translating it yields CASSLAGQDTQYF.

This clonotype was seen ten or more times. The chain uses TRBV5-1 and TRBJ2-7; 8 nucleotides line up with TRBD2. Germline-derived CDR1 and CDR2 are SGHRS and YFSETQ. J lost 2 bases, V lost 3 bases, and 4 bases had no gene match. This CDR3 has 14 residues. The CDR3 DNA sequence: TGCGCCAGCAGCTCTAGCGGGCAGCCCTACGAGCAGTACTTC. It yields the protein CASSSSGQPYEQYF.

This clonotype has a count of ten or more. CDR3 region: CASSPTRVSNQPQHF. In DNA, the CDR3 is TGTGCCAGCAGCCCCACCAGAGTTAGCAATCAGCCCCAGCATTTT. V is TRBV3-1 and J is TRBJ1-5; D is uncertain. Germline V CDR1 and CDR2: LGHDT, YNNKEL (reference sequence). The CDR3 is 15 amino acids. Trimming pared 4 bases from V and 0 bases from J, leaving 10 bases between.

This clonotype was counted ten times or more. The genes are TRBV20-1 and TRBJ2-1, with TRBD2 identical over 11 bases. Germline CDR1 is DFQATT and CDR2 is SNEGSKA (reference sequence). The CDR3 totals 14 residues. V lost 3 bases to trimming and J lost 3 bases; unmatched junction nucleotides: 1. CDR3 residues: CSASTSGGYNEQFF. The CDR3 DNA reads TGCAGTGCTAGTACTAGCGGGGGCTACAATGAGCAGTTCTTC.

The chain's CDR3 is CASSQDAGSSYEQYF. DNA for the CDR3: TGTGCCAGCAGCCAAGACGCTGGCAGCTCCTACGAGCAGTACTTC. The chain links TRBV3-1 to TRBJ2-7; D remains ambiguous. CDR1 is LGHDT and CDR2 is YNNKEL in the germline V gene (reference sequence). Trimming removed 0 bases at V and 0 bases at J, with 9 bases between. The CDR3 contains 15 residues.

The chain uses TRBV6-2 or TRBV6-3 and TRBJ2-2; possibly TRBD1 or TRBD2 for D (5 bases each). Trimming left V 7 bases short and J 4 bases short, with 13 bases between. CDR1 and CDR2 from the germline V gene are MNHEY and SVGEGT. The CDR3 is made up of 14 amino acids. The DNA of the CDR3 is TGTGCCAGCACCACCCATGGGGGCACCGGGGAGCTGTTTTTT. Translation: CASTTHGGTGELFF.

This clonotype was counted at least ten times. The genes are TRBV4-3 and TRBJ2-3; 9 bases match TRBD2. The CDR3 covers 16 residues. V was clipped by 0 bases and J by 2 bases; unmatched bases: 3. The germline V gene has CDR1 LGHNA and CDR2 YSLEER. The CDR3 coding sequence is TGCGCCAGCAGCCAAGAATGGACTAGCGTCACAGATACGCAGTATTTT. It yields the protein CASSQEWTSVTDTQYF.

This clonotype turned up a few times. CDR3 amino acids: CASSVAGGRSTDTQYF. The DNA for the CDR3 is TGTGCCAGCAGCGTAGCGGGGGGGCGAAGCACAGATACGCAGTATTTT. The V and J genes are TRBV9 and TRBJ2-3, with 8 bases matching TRBD2. The CDR3 sequence is 16 residues long. The germline gives CDR1 SGDLS, CDR2 YYNGEE. Unmatched junction bases numbered 3, after V lost 0 bases and J lost 0 bases.

This clonotype was counted at least ten times. In nucleotides, the CDR3 is TGTGCCAGCAACAAACCGGGACAGCCTAGCTACACCTTC. This translates into CASNKPGQPSYTF. The chain carries TRBV12-3 or TRBV12-4 and TRBJ1-2; 7 bases are shared with TRBD1. V dropped 7 bases and J dropped 9; count of bases not matched to a gene: 11. The CDR3 is 13 residues long.

This clonotype showed up just a few times. The rearrangement joins TRBV6-1 to TRBJ2-1; 9 bases agree with TRBD1. Germline V gene lookup returns CDR1 MNHNS and CDR2 SASEGT. This CDR3 spans 15 amino acids. Trimming cost V 7 bases and J 9 bases; bases outside gene matches: 13. CDR3 amino acids: CASIKTGGSFGEQFF. The CDR3 nucleotides read TGTGCCAGCATAAAGACAGGGGGATCTTTTGGTGAGCAGTTCTTC.

This clonotype has at least ten counts. The gene calls are TRBV4-3 and TRBJ2-2; D may be TRBD2 (7 bases). Between the trimmed V and J ends, which lost 2 bases and 1 base, there was a span of 11 bases. CDR3 size: 16 residues. Germline V gene sequence: CDR1 LGHNA, CDR2 YSLEER. In DNA form, the CDR3 reads TGCGCCAGCAGCCAATTGGGGGGGCGGAACACCGGGGAGCTGTTTTTT. Encoded protein: CASSQLGGRNTGELFF.

The chain has TRBV10-3 and TRBJ2-6; the D is unclear. Between the trimmed V and J ends, which lost 8 bases and 1 base, there was a span of 6 bases. The germline V gene encodes CDR1 ENHRY and CDR2 SYGVKD. There are 13 residues in the CDR3. This chain's CDR3 is CAILASGANVLTF. The CDR3 nucleotides are TGTGCCATCTTGGCTTCTGGGGCCAACGTCCTGACTTTC.

In its sample, this clonotype was seen a few times. This chain joins TRBV6-2 or TRBV6-3 and TRBJ2-1; D not certain. The CDR3 extends over 14 amino acids. V was pared by 2 bases and J by 5 bases, with 10 bases between. Germline CDR1 reads MNHEY; CDR2 reads SVGEGT. The CDR3 DNA is TGTGCCAGCAGTTACGAGGACCCACACAATGAGCAGTTCTTC. Its translation is CASSYEDPHNEQFF.